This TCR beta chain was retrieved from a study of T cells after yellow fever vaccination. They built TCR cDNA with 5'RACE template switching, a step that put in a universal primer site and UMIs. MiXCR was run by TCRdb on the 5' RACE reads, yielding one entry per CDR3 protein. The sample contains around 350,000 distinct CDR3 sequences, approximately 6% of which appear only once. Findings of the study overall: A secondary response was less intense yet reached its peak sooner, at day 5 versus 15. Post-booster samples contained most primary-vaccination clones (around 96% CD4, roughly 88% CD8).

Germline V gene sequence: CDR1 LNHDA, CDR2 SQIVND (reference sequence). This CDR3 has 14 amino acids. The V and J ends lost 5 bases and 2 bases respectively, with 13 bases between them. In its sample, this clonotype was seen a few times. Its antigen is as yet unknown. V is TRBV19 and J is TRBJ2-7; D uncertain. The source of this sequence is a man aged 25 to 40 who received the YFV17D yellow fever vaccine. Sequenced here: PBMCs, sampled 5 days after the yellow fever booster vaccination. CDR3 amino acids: CASSPRALTYEQYF. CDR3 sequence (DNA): TGTGCCAGTAGTCCACGGGCCCTAACCTACGAGCAGTACTTC.